These T cell receptor beta chains were read from a single sample in a study of cytomegalovirus exposure and HLA in healthy donors. The repertoire was sequenced with immunoSEQ multiplex PCR; TCRdb's copy has only in-frame clones and lacks some. The top ten hold 3% to 4.5% of the sample, which has around 98,000 clones, around nine tenths seen once. Sequenced input: PBMCs. The receptors stem from a woman in her twenties or thirties in good health and CMV-seronegative. Both conserved end residues are part of each CDR3. D genes are given only for firm matches. Rows may omit the clone size; those that give it use once, few, many or a size class.

>-|once|TRBJ1-2|TRBV5-4
CASSLDGGYGYTF
TGTGCCAGCAGCTTGGACGGAGGCTATGGCTACACCTTC
>-|-|TRBJ2-1|TRBV19
CASSISGSDYDNEQFF
TGTGCCAGTAGTATCTCCGGGAGCGATTATGACAATGAGCAGTTCTTC
>TRBD2|-|TRBJ2-2|TRBV4-2
CASSQVPLGTSTGELFF
TGTGCCAGCAGCCAAGTCCCCCTCGGGACTAGCACCGGGGAGCTGTTTTTT
>TRBD2|-|TRBJ2-5|TRBV9
CASSAGLAEETQYF
TGTGCCAGCAGCGCCGGACTAGCGGAAGAGACCCAGTACTTC
>-|once|TRBJ1-6|TRBV19
CASSPPGYSPLHF
TGTGCCAGTAGTCCCCCGGGTTATTCACCCCTCCACTTT
>-|-|TRBJ1-2|TRBV7-9
CASSLEADSYGYTF
TGTGCCAGCAGCTTAGAAGCGGACTCCTATGGCTACACCTTC
>-|-|TRBJ1-1|TRBV2
CASSEARDTEAFF
TGTGCCAGCAGTGAAGCGAGGGATACTGAAGCTTTCTTT
>TRBD2|few|TRBJ2-2|TRBV19
CASKLGTSQNTGELFF
TGTGCCAGTAAGCTTGGGACTAGTCAGAACACCGGGGAGCTGTTTTTT
>-|-|TRBJ1-2|TRBV10-3
CAISYGEGYTF
TGTGCCATCAGTTACGGGGAAGGCTACACCTTC
>TRBD2|-|TRBJ2-2|TRBV13
CASSPGTSLIPNTGELFF
TGTGCCAGCAGCCCCGGGACTAGCTTGATCCCGAACACCGGGGAGCTGTTTTTT
>TRBD1|once|TRBJ2-4|TRBV4-3
CASSRGQGKNIQYF
TGCGCCAGCAGCCGAGGACAGGGGAAAAACATTCAGTACTTC
>-|-|TRBJ1-5|TRBV10-2
CASRGGNQPQHF
TGCGCCAGCAGAGGAGGGAACCAGCCCCAGCATTTT
>-|-|TRBJ1-5|TRBV2
CASRGGEQPQHF
TGTGCCAGCAGAGGCGGGGAACAGCCCCAGCATTTT
>-|-|TRBJ1-1|TRBV7-9
CASSAAPDTEAFF
TGTGCCAGCAGCGCCGCCCCGGACACTGAAGCTTTCTTT
>TRBD1|-|TRBJ2-7|TRBV19
CASSIWDRETREQYF
TGTGCCAGTAGTATCTGGGACAGGGAAACTCGCGAGCAGTACTTC